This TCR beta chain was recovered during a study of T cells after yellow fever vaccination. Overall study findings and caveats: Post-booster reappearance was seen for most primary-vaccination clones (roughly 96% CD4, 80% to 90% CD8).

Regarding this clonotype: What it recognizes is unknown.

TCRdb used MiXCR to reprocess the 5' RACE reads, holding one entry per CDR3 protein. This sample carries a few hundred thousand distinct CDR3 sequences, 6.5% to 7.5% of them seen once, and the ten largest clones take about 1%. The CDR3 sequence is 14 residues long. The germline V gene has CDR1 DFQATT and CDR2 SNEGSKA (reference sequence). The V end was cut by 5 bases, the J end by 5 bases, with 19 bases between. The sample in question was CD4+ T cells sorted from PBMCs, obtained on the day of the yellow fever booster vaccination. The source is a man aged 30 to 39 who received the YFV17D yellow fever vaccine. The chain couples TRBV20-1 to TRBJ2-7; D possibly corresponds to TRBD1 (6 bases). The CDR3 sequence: CSAARGSYGDEQYF. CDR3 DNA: TGCAGTGCTGCGAGGGGGTCATACGGGGACGAGCAGTACTTC.